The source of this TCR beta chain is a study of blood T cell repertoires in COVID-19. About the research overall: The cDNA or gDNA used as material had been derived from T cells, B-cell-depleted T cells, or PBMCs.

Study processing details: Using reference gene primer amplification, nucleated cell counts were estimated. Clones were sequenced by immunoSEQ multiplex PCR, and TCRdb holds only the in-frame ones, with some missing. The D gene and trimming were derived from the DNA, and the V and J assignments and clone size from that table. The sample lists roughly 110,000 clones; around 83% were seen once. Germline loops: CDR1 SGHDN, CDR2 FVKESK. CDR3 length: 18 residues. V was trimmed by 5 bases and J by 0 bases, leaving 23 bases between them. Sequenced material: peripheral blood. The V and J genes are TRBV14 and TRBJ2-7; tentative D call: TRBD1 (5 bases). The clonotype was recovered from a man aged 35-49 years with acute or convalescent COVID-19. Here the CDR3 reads CASSTNNTTGSSSYEQYF. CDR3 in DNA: TGTGCCAGCAGCACCAATAACACAACAGGATCGAGCTCCTACGAGCAGTACTTC.